The TCR beta chain under discussion was sequenced for a study of T-cell memory formation after mild COVID-19. Whole-study context: Largely donor-specific sequence clusters came from a couple of donors.

TCRdb fed the 5' RACE reads into MiXCR, producing one record per CDR3 protein. The sample shows roughly 89,000 distinct CDR3 sequences, about 13% of them seen only once. This clonotype has just a few counts. The antigen remains unidentified. Whole-study findings and limits: Researchers found some responding clones in pre-infection memory, a sign that cross-reactive memory joined.

The receptor's source is an adult woman who had mild COVID-19 (a few samples of this study predate the infection). Cell type and time point are not known. The sample was PBMCs or a T cell subset sorted from them (not recorded which).

CDR3 in amino acids: CASSLAQGASRTEAFF. Here the CDR3 DNA reads TGTGCCAGCAGCTTAGCCCAGGGGGCATCGAGGACTGAAGCTTTCTTT. The chain uses TRBV7-9 and TRBJ1-1; 8 bases map to TRBD1. The CDR3 is 16 amino acids. The germline CDR1 and CDR2 sequences are SEHNR and FQNEAQ (reference sequence). V was pared by 0 bases and J by 5 bases, with 8 bases of the junction left unmatched. The whole variable domain, remainder taken from reference TRBV7-9 and TRBJ1-1, is DTGVSQNPRHKITKRGQNVTFRCDPISEHNRLYWYRQTLGQGPEFLTYFQNEAQLEKSRLLSDRFSAERPKGSFSTLEIQRTEQGDSAMYLCASSLAQGASRTEAFFGQGTRLTVV.